The 26 T cell receptor beta chains in this list originate from one sample, sequenced in a study of cytomegalovirus exposure and HLA in healthy donors (dated by TCRdb to the late 2010s). The receptor library was made with the immunoSEQ multiplex PCR assay. For the multiplex PCR, a mixture combining 60 forward primers for TCR Vbeta segments and 13 reverse primers for TCR Jbeta segments was used. The table comes from immuneACCESS by way of TCRdb, which keeps in-frame sequences with V and J called. Part of the clones is missing from these tables; in studies checked, under half for an unresolved V gene and the rest for unknown reasons. This sample has more than 95,000 clones in its table, and about 74% of those were observed once. Of the sample, around 3.9% is held by the ten largest clones. The sequenced sample was PBMCs. These receptors were taken from a woman aged 50 to 65 in good health and CMV-seropositive.

V is TRBV10-3 and J is TRBJ2-7; the D gene is possibly TRBD1 (8 bases). CDR1 is ENHRY and CDR2 is SYGVKD in the germline V gene. The V and J ends lost 0 bases and 12 bases respectively, with 18 bases between them. The CDR3 consists of 14 residues. CDR3 DNA: TGTGCCATCAGTGAGTCGGACAGGGAGGGTTGGCGGTACTTC. Encoded protein: CAISESDREGWRYF.

The CDR3 coding sequence is TGTGCCAGCAGCCCGAAGGGACTCTCAGGAGAGACCCAGTACTTC. This sequence encodes CASSPKGLSGETQYF. The chain is built from TRBV9 and TRBJ2-5, with D possibly matching TRBD2 (6 bases). The CDR3 loop spans 15 amino acids. CDR1 and CDR2 (germline): SGDLS, YYNGEE. Between the trimmed V and J ends, which lost 4 bases and 4 bases, there was a span of 17 bases.

The chain uses TRBV19 and TRBJ1-5, with 7 bases that match TRBD1. Germline V lookup: CDR1 LNHDA, CDR2 SQIVND (reference sequence). J was trimmed by 0 bases and V by 1 base; bases with no gene match: 9. This CDR3 comprises 18 residues. CDR3 coding DNA: TGTGCCAGTAGTATAGCTAATGGAGGGGGCAATAGCAATCAGCCCCAGCATTTT. As protein: CASSIANGGGNSNQPQHF.

The rearrangement uses TRBV18 and TRBJ2-5, with D maybe TRBD2 (6 bases). The J call may be wrong; the DNA end is better matched by TRBJ2-7. This CDR3 is 16 amino acids long. Germline V gene data show CDR1 as KGHSH and CDR2 as LQKENI. Here the CDR3 reads CASSRLEAGYSYEQYF. The CDR3 DNA follows: TGTGCCAGCTCGCGTCTGGAAGCGGGTTATTCCTACGAGCAGTACTTC.

J is TRBJ2-2 and V is TRBV9, with TRBD2 matching over 9 bases. The CDR3 contains 19 residues. V lost 3 bases to trimming and J lost 1 base; unmatched junction nucleotides: 13. The germline V gene encodes CDR1 SGDLS and CDR2 YYNGEE. CDR3 bases: TGTGCCAGCAGCGAAAATCAAGCCGGGACTAGCCTGAACACCGGGGAGCTGTTTTTT. It yields the protein CASSENQAGTSLNTGELFF.

Concerning this clone: The identical CDR3 is also encoded by other nucleotide sequences in the sample. The chain employs TRBV7-2 and TRBJ2-1; 10 bases map to TRBD2. The CDR3 has 15 residues. V shed 5 bases, J shed 2 bases, and the junction held 3 bases outside the gene matches. Germline V gene lookup returns CDR1 SGHTA and CDR2 FQGNSA. The CDR3 region is CASSPTSGTYNEQFF. In DNA, the CDR3 is TGTGCCAGCAGCCCTACTAGCGGGACCTACAATGAGCAGTTCTTC.

This CDR3 reads CASSSRLQGVAGTEAFF. The CDR3 DNA follows: TGTGCCAGCAGTAGTAGACTACAGGGGGTTGCAGGGACTGAAGCTTTCTTT. This sequence joins TRBV28 and TRBJ1-1, with TRBD1 identical over 8 bases. The V segment lost 5 bases and the J segment 5 bases; nucleotides outside the gene matches: 16. CDR3 length: 17 residues. Germline CDR1 reads MDHEN; CDR2 reads SYDVKM. Variable domain in full (rest from reference TRBV28 and TRBJ1-1): DVKVTQSSRYLVKRTGEKVFLECVQDMDHENMFWYRQDPGLGLRLIYFSYDVKMKEKGDIPEGYSVSREKKERFSLILESASTNQTSMYLCASSSRLQGVAGTEAFFGQGTRLTVV.

The chain employs TRBV11-3 and TRBJ2-1, with D possibly TRBD2 on 6 matching bases. Germline V gene sequence: CDR1 SGHNT, CDR2 YENEEA. Trimming left V 5 bases short and J 6 bases short, with 8 bases between. This CDR3 is 12 amino acids long. The CDR3: CASSDSGNEQFF. CDR3 coding DNA: TGTGCCAGCAGCGATAGCGGCAATGAGCAGTTCTTC.

The chain recombines TRBV6-1 with TRBJ1-4; D unresolved. Trimming removed 5 bases at V and 6 bases at J, with 7 bases between. The CDR3 has 12 residues. The germline gives CDR1 MNHNS, CDR2 SASEGT. The DNA of the CDR3 is TGTGCCAGCAGTCCCTCCGATGAAAAACTGTTTTTT. It translates to CASSPSDEKLFF.

This chain joins TRBV7-2 and TRBJ2-7; 9 bases are shared with TRBD2. CDR1 and CDR2 from the germline V gene are SGHTA and FQGNSA. Trimming cost V 5 bases and J 2 bases; bases outside gene matches: 13. This CDR3 comprises 17 residues. CDR3 in DNA: TGTGCCAGCAGCCCCTTTATCAGGCGGGGGGGAACCTACGAGCAGTACTTC. Encoded protein: CASSPFIRRGGTYEQYF.

The CDR3 DNA sequence: TGTGCCAGCAGCTTTTGGGACACACCTAACTATGGCTACACCTTC. Translation gives CASSFWDTPNYGYTF. The chain employs TRBV5-5 and TRBJ1-2, with D perhaps TRBD1 (6 bases). This CDR3 region has 15 residues. Germline CDR1 SGHKS, CDR2 YYEKEE (reference sequence). Trimming removed 2 bases from V and 0 bases from J, with 11 bases in between. Based on the CDR3 plus reference TRBV5-5 and TRBJ1-2, the full variable domain is DAGVTQSPTHLIKTRGQQVTLRCSPISGHKSVSWYQQVLGQGPQFIFQYYEKEERGRGNFPDRFSARQFPNYSSELNVNALLLGDSALYLCASSFWDTPNYGYTFGSGTRLTVV.

V and J are TRBV28 and TRBJ2-1, with 7 bases matching TRBD2. CDR1 and CDR2 (germline): MDHEN, SYDVKM. The CDR3 spans 15 residues. Trimming removed 5 bases from V and 15 bases from J; junction bases left unmatched: 19. The DNA for the CDR3 is TGTGCCAGCAGTCTCATGGGGCTAGCGGAAGTTGATGCGTTCTTC. It yields the protein CASSLMGLAEVDAFF.

This chain connects TRBV5-1 to TRBJ2-1; the D gene is possibly TRBD2 (7 bases). From germline, CDR1 is SGHRS and CDR2 YFSETQ. V was trimmed by 0 bases and J by 11 bases, leaving 18 bases between them. This CDR3 is 15 amino acids long. The CDR3 sequence is CASSLAIRGGVQQFF. CDR3 in DNA: TGCGCCAGCAGCTTGGCCATAAGAGGGGGGGTCCAGCAGTTCTTC.

This clone appeared a few times. V is TRBV7-2 and J is TRBJ2-7; no clear D gene. V lost 4 bases and J lost 4, with 17 bases in between. The length of the CDR3 is 15 residues. Germline V gene lookup returns CDR1 SGHTA and CDR2 FQGNSA. CDR3 sequence (DNA): TGTGCCAGCAGCTCCTTTACAACCGTCTTATACGAGCAGTACTTC. It is translated as CASSSFTTVLYEQYF.

The rearrangement links TRBV14 to TRBJ2-5; D uncertain. The CDR3 extends over 14 amino acids. V lost 0 bases and J 3 bases, leaving 8 bases between the germline ends. Germline CDR1 and CDR2: SGHDN and FVKESK. The CDR3 region is CASSQDRRKETQYF. The CDR3 nucleotides read TGTGCCAGCAGCCAAGACAGGCGAAAAGAGACCCAGTACTTC.

CDR3 DNA: TGTGCCAGCAGCTCCTTAACAGGGATCCGGGAGACCCAGTACTTC. Translation gives CASSSLTGIRETQYF. The V call is TRBV7-2, the J call TRBJ2-5, with a tentative D call TRBD1 (6 bases). Per germline, CDR1 SGHTA and CDR2 FQGNSA. The CDR3 length is 15 residues. V was cut by 4 bases and J by 5 bases, with 17 bases left in between. Full variable domain (rest looked up from reference TRBV7-2 and TRBJ2-5): GAGVSQSPSNKVTEKGKDVELRCDPISGHTALYWYRQSLGQGLEFLIYFQGNSAPDKSGLPSDRFSAERTGGSVSTLTIQRTQQEDSAVYLCASSSLTGIRETQYFGPGTRLLVL.

The sample holds one count of this clone. V gene TRBV19 combines with J gene TRBJ2-3, with D possibly matching TRBD1 (6 bases). Trimming cost V 10 bases and J 2 bases, with 19 bases left between them. The CDR3 sequence is 15 residues long. Germline CDR1 reads LNHDA; CDR2 reads SQIVND (reference sequence). This CDR3 reads CATSRDTVNTDTQYF. The CDR3 region has the DNA TGTGCCACTTCCCGGGACACAGTAAACACAGATACGCAGTATTTT.

The CDR3 coding sequence is TGTGCCAGCAGCTTCCAGGGGTCCTCTGGAAACACCATATATTTT. Translation: CASSFQGSSGNTIYF. The chain joins TRBV7-2 to TRBJ1-3, with a possible D match to TRBD1 (6 bases). The CDR3 extends over 15 amino acids. The V end lost 3 bases, the J end lost 0 bases, and 9 bases lay between the germline ends. Germline CDR1 reads SGHTA; CDR2 reads FQGNSA.

The chain joins TRBV9 to TRBJ2-3, with D unresolved. Trimming cost V 1 base and J 0 bases, with 9 bases left between them. The CDR3 consists of 15 residues. The germline V gene has CDR1 SGDLS and CDR2 YYNGEE. CDR3 loop: CASSVWRSSTDTQYF. In nucleotides, the CDR3 is TGTGCCAGCAGCGTATGGCGGTCTAGCACAGATACGCAGTATTTT. Looking up the rest from reference TRBV9 and TRBJ2-3 gives the full variable domain: DSGVTQTPKHLITATGQRVTLRCSPRSGDLSVYWYQQSLDQGLQFLIQYYNGEERAKGNILERFSAQQFPDLHSELNLSSLELGDSALYFCASSVWRSSTDTQYFGPGTRLTVL.

The chain joins TRBV6-5 to TRBJ1-6, with 7 bases fitting TRBD1. CDR3 length: 15 residues. Germline CDR1 reads MNHEY; CDR2 reads SVGAGI. The ends lost 6 bases at V and 7 bases at J; junction bases unmatched: 9. The CDR3 protein is CASRTGARTNSPLHF. The CDR3 coding sequence is TGTGCCAGCAGAACAGGGGCGAGGACCAATTCACCCCTCCACTTT.

This clone was recorded once. This chain uses TRBV27 with TRBJ1-3; D not certain. The CDR3 contains 13 residues. With 2 bases removed from V and 7 bases from J, the gap between germline ends came to 9 bases. Germline V gene sequence: CDR1 MNHEY, CDR2 SMNVEV (reference sequence). DNA of the CDR3: TGTGCCAGCAGTTTAACGCCCGGGAACACCATATATTTT. It translates to CASSLTPGNTIYF.

V gene TRBV2 combines with J gene TRBJ1-5, with TRBD1 matching over 9 bases. Trimming took 2 bases from V and 0 from J; bases not matched to a gene: 14. CDR1 is SNHLY, CDR2 FYNNEI, per germline. The CDR3 runs to 20 residues. The CDR3: CASSESIRDRVRGSNQPQHF. The DNA for the CDR3 is TGTGCCAGCAGTGAATCAATCCGGGACAGGGTGCGGGGTAGCAATCAGCCCCAGCATTTT.

The rearrangement uses TRBV5-4 and TRBJ2-7; possible D gene TRBD1, 6 bases. The CDR3 runs 18 residues. V shed 2 bases and J shed 0 bases, with 21 bases lying between them. Germline loops: CDR1 SGHNT, CDR2 YYREEE (reference sequence). CDR3 coding DNA: TGTGCCAGCAGCTTTAGGGTCCGATCAGGGGCGCTCTCCTACGAGCAGTACTTC. Its protein product is CASSFRVRSGALSYEQYF.

The chain employs TRBV4-3 and TRBJ2-7, with TRBD1 matching 10 bases. The CDR3 has 16 residues. Per the germline V gene, CDR1 is LGHNA and CDR2 is YSLEER. After removal of 2 bases from V and 2 bases from J, the junction contained 6 bases not matched to a gene. The CDR3 region is CASSQHPGQGTYEQYF. DNA of the CDR3: TGCGCCAGCAGCCAACATCCGGGACAGGGGACCTACGAGCAGTACTTC.

This chain uses TRBV6-6 with TRBJ1-2; TRBD1 agrees at 7 bases. Germline CDR1 is MNHNY and CDR2 is SVGAGI (reference sequence). Germline trimming cut 5 bases from V and 5 bases from J; bases unmatched to any gene: 8. The CDR3 sequence is 14 residues long. The CDR3, as DNA: TGTGCCAGCAGTGATAACAGGGGCACTTATGGCTACACCTTC. This translates into CASSDNRGTYGYTF.

The chain recombines TRBV5-4 with TRBJ2-1; 8 nucleotides align to TRBD2. The V gene's germline CDR1 is SGHNT and CDR2 YYREEE (reference sequence). Losses at the gene ends were 1 base for V and 7 bases for J; bases not matched to a gene: 7. The CDR3 totals 15 residues. CDR3 sequence: CASSLSGGPMNEQFF. The CDR3 DNA sequence: TGTGCCAGCAGCTTGTCGGGGGGGCCGATGAATGAGCAGTTCTTC. Full variable domain (missing parts from reference TRBV5-4 and TRBJ2-1): ETGVTQSPTHLIKTRGQQVTLRCSSQSGHNTVSWYQQALGQGPQFIFQYYREEENGRGNFPPRFSGLQFPNYSSELNVNALELDDSALYLCASSLSGGPMNEQFFGPGTRLTVL.